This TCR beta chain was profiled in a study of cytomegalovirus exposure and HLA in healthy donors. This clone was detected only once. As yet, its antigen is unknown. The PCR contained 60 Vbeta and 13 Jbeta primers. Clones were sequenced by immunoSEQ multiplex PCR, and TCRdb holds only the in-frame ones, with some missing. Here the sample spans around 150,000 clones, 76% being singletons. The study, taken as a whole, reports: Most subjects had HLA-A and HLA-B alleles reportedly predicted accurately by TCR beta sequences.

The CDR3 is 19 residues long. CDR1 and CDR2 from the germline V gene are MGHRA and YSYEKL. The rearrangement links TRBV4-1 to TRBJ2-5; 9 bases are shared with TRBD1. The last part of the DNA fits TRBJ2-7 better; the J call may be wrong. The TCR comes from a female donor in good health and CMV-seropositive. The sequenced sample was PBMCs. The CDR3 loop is CASSQERGQGTAFSYEQYF. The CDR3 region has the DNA TGCGCCAGCAGCCAAGAAAGAGGACAGGGGACAGCGTTCTCCTACGAGCAGTACTTC.